These 12 T cell receptor beta chains share one sample of origin, sequenced in a study of blood T cell repertoires in COVID-19. Clones were read by immunoSEQ multiplex PCR, and TCRdb kept only the in-frame ones, dropping some. The table records fewer than 150,000 clones, around 84% of them present only once. The specimen was peripheral blood. Every receptor here comes from a human donor in a cohort sampled during active COVID-19.

The chain combines TRBV2 with TRBJ1-5, with D perhaps matching TRBD1 (6 bases). Germline CDR1 and CDR2: SNHLY and FYNNEI. CDR3 length: 14 amino acids. The V end was cut by 4 bases, the J end by 2 bases, with 9 bases between. CDR3: CASSAGGGNQPQHF. CDR3 DNA sequence: TGTGCCAGCAGTGCGGGGGGCGGCAATCAGCCCCAGCATTTT.

This clone was picked up one time. The rearrangement joins TRBV6-5 to TRBJ2-2; D possibly corresponds to TRBD2 (6 bases). CDR3 size: 15 residues. Germline V gene sequence: CDR1 MNHEY, CDR2 SVGAGI. V gave up 3 bases and J gave up 5 bases, with 13 bases separating them. The CDR3 region has the DNA TGTGCCAGCAGTTATCGACTAGGAGGGACCGGGGAGCTGTTTTTT. Amino acids: CASSYRLGGTGELFF.

The chain uses TRBV5-1 and TRBJ2-1, with TRBD1 matching 11 bases. V lost 2 bases and J lost 7; bases outside the gene matches: 5. CDR1 is SGHRS and CDR2 is YFSETQ in the germline V gene. The length of the CDR3 is 15 residues. CDR3 sequence: CASSFGQGASNEQFF. Here the CDR3 DNA reads TGCGCCAGCAGCTTCGGACAGGGGGCTTCAAATGAGCAGTTCTTC.

At least ten counts were recorded for this clone. The V call is TRBV20-1, the J call TRBJ2-1, with no clear D. The CDR3 loop spans 11 amino acids. Deletions cut 3 bases from V and 8 bases from J, with 8 bases between. Germline CDR1 DFQATT, CDR2 SNEGSKA (reference sequence). CDR3 sequence: CSASNLDEQFF. CDR3 sequence (DNA): TGCAGTGCTAGCAACTTGGATGAGCAGTTCTTC.

V and J are TRBV7-9 and TRBJ2-1; 13 bases fit TRBD2. CDR1 and CDR2 (germline): SEHNR, FQNEAQ (reference sequence). J gave up 8 bases and V 4 bases, and 8 bases lay outside the gene matches. The CDR3 length is 16 residues. This CDR3 is CASSSRTSGSSYEQFF. The CDR3 nucleotides are TGTGCCAGCAGCTCTCGGACTAGCGGGAGTAGCTATGAGCAGTTCTTC.

The chain employs TRBV27 and TRBJ2-2; TRBD2 matches 14 bases. The CDR3 is made up of 19 amino acids. CDR1 and CDR2 from the germline V gene are MNHEY and SMNVEV (reference sequence). Germline trimming cut 6 bases from V and 4 bases from J; bases unmatched to any gene: 13. CDR3 amino acids: CASSSPAGLAGGGTGELFF. In nucleotides, the CDR3 is TGTGCCAGCAGCTCCCCCGCCGGACTAGCGGGAGGCGGCACCGGGGAGCTGTTTTTT.

V gene TRBV2 combines with J gene TRBJ1-1; D unclear. The V end was cut by 6 bases, the J end by 5 bases, with 7 bases between. Germline V gene lookup returns CDR1 SNHLY and CDR2 FYNNEI. The CDR3 length is 11 residues. Here the CDR3 DNA reads TGTGCCAGCAGAAGAGGGACTGAAGCTTTCTTT. It specifies CASRRGTEAFF.

The chain is built from TRBV18 and TRBJ1-1; no definite D call. CDR1 and CDR2 (germline): KGHSH, LQKENI. V gave up 3 bases and J gave up 0 bases, with 8 bases separating them. The CDR3 runs to 14 residues. The CDR3 sequence: CASSPPNMNTEAFF. As DNA, the CDR3 is TGTGCCAGCTCACCCCCGAACATGAACACTGAAGCTTTCTTT.

The chain is built from TRBV27 and TRBJ2-7; TRBD2 is a possible D gene (5 bases). Per the germline V gene, CDR1 is MNHEY and CDR2 is SMNVEV (reference sequence). Trimming took off 6 bases at V and 3 bases at J, with 12 bases between the two ends. The CDR3 loop spans 13 amino acids. The CDR3 DNA reads as TGTGCCAGCAGAGAAGACTACCGCTACGAGCAGTACTTC. Protein: CASREDYRYEQYF.

V usage is TRBV30 and J usage is TRBJ2-7; TRBD1 matches at 10 bases. V lost 6 bases, J lost 3 bases, and 5 bases stayed unmatched. Looked up from germline, CDR1 is GTSNPN and CDR2 is SVGIG (reference sequence). The CDR3 length is 13 residues. The CDR3 DNA reads as TGTGCCTGTCCAGGGACAGGGGTCTACGAGCAGTACTTC. Its translation is CACPGTGVYEQYF.

This chain links TRBV29-1 with TRBJ1-1; tentative D call: TRBD1 (6 bases). Germline-derived CDR1 and CDR2 are SQVTM and ANQGSEA. Trimming left V 7 bases short and J 10 bases short, with 13 bases between. This CDR3 spans 10 amino acids. The CDR3: CSGGRYGAFF. CDR3 sequence (DNA): TGCAGCGGGGGGCGGTACGGAGCTTTCTTT.

The rearrangement links TRBV5-8 to TRBJ1-2; 9 positions match TRBD1. The germline V gene encodes CDR1 SGHTS and CDR2 YDEGEE. With V trimmed by 0 bases and J by 1 base, 1 base remained unmatched. This CDR3 spans 15 amino acids. CDR3 DNA sequence: TGTGCCAGCAGCTTGGTGACAGGGGGTAACTATGGCTACACCTTC. It is translated as CASSLVTGGNYGYTF.